The T cell receptor (beta chain) under discussion was sequenced for a study of response to subunit inactivated influenza vaccine. Study outcomes and limitations: The authors proposed limited new T cell recruitment per seasonal influenza vaccination.

Germline V CDR1 and CDR2: SGHVS, FQNEAQ. With V trimmed by 8 bases and J by 2 bases, 10 bases remained unmatched. The CDR3 is 16 amino acids. MiXCR, applied by TCRdb to the RT-PCR reads, yields one record per CDR3 protein. The table shows some 800,000 distinct CDR3 sequences, with approximately 22% occurring only once. As for this clonotype: Its specificity is not known.

Sequences were derived from PBMCs from blood, sampled more than 4 days after vaccination. This chain uses TRBV7-8 with TRBJ2-2; 8 bases align to TRBD2. The sequence came from a man aged 50 to 59 who received an inactivated influenza vaccine. This chain's CDR3 is CASPPPLAGNTGELFF. CDR3 nucleotide sequence: TGTGCCAGCCCCCCTCCTCTAGCGGGTAACACCGGGGAGCTGTTTTTT.